This entry concerns a single T cell receptor (beta chain). The table lists this clonotype with a count of one. This receptor's antigen is unknown. No base-level quality is on record; no much larger clone is a single base apart. For CDR1 and CDR2, the germline V gene lists SGHDT and YYEEEE. The V end loses 4 bases and the J end loses 7 bases, and a stretch of 16 bases separates them. Reading from cysteine to phenylalanine, the CDR3 counts 14 amino acids. Just CDR3 DNA is preserved here, 42 bases in frame from base 1. The data were taken from a study of blood T cells in healthy people across ages (dated by TCRdb to the mid-2010s). About the investigation overall: In model experiments, roughly one uniquely barcoded TCR beta cDNA molecule per two T cells was captured by template switching. The study measured age-related changes in TCR beta repertoire diversity using deep sequencing normalized with unique cDNA molecular identifiers. Donors were grouped into four age groups: young (average roughly 17 years), middle-aged (approximately 41), aged (about 59) and long-lived (about 90). To avoid experimental bias, donors of different ages were distributed randomly across sequencing lanes. For two donors (one aged 18 to 30 and one aged 80 or older), the study analyzed two additional independent replicas of 1 million unique cDNA reads from the same blood draw.

The library was built by means of 5' RACE. A second PCR of about 7 to 12 cycles was run with a J-beta primer mix and a sample-barcoded 5' primer. A template-switch 5' adaptor carrying 12 random nucleotides introduced a unique molecular identifier onto each TCR beta cDNA molecule. Each sample yielded at least 3 million CDR3-containing paired-end reads. The Mint cDNA synthesis kit, primed by a TRBC-specific oligonucleotide, was used to synthesize first-strand cDNA from all RNA. Following uracil-DNA glycosylase treatment, all cDNA underwent a first 18-cycle PCR with the universal primers M1SS and BC2_uni_R. The study's processing was this. Each sample was normalized by randomly selecting 1 million high-quality reads, each carrying a distinct molecular identifier. Reads with shared molecular identifiers were discarded instead of being binned into consensus sequences. CDR3 identification, clonotype clustering and error correction used MiTCR with a Q25 quality threshold and the strictest error-elimination algorithm. A nonparametric unseen species model with Euler transformation was used to estimate lower-bound total TCR beta diversity. TCRdb ran its own pipeline on the public reads, namely fastp trimming at Q25 and MiXCR clone calling, and kept in-frame beta chains. CDR3 protein duplicates are merged, each entry listing the most common genes and DNA. What appears here as the V and J calls and clone size reflects TCRdb's work, not the paper's. The sample table shows approximately 1,700,000 distinct CDR3 sequences, and roughly two fifths are seen once. Roughly 23% of the sample belongs to the ten largest clones.

Results and caveats for the whole study, not just this receptor: Estimates of total diversity from one million sequenced T cells were regarded as lower bounds and underestimates. Bulk unsorted PBMC profiling prevented conclusive comparison of naive and antigen-experienced compartments. The CMV infection status of donors was not known, potentially confounding age-related changes in expanded clonotypes. There was a strong correlation between observed TCR beta diversity and the percentage of naive T cells measured by flow cytometry. Compared with the aged group, more naive CD4+ T cells, fewer expanded clones and increased TCR diversity were shown by the long-lived group, suggesting age selection. Observed TCR beta diversity per million T cells fell roughly linearly with age, and a significant reduction was already apparent by age roughly 40.

Donors were roughly 40 systemically healthy Caucasian individuals from Russia aged roughly 6 to 90 years. Ten milliliters of peripheral blood were drawn from each donor into EDTA-treated Vacutainer tubes. Ficoll-Paque density-gradient centrifugation was used to isolate PBMCs, with at least 6 million obtained per sample. Total RNA, at least 6 micrograms per sample, was extracted from PBMCs with Trizol reagent. For every donor, an aliquot of PBMCs went through flow cytometry to measure the percentages of naive CD45RAhigh/CD27high T cells. This sequence uses TRBV5-6 and TRBJ2-3; no confident D gene assignment can be made. Sequencing was performed on blood. The sequence was collected from a human donor in good health. CDR3 sequence: CASSRRGPWYTQYF. The sequenced DNA is TGTGCCAGCAGCAGACGTGGGCCTTGGTATACGCAGTATTTT.